These 14 T cell receptor beta chains share one sample of origin, sequenced in a study of T cells in women clearing cervical HPV infection. TCRdb's table, derived via immunoSEQ multiplex PCR, lists solely in-frame clones and lacks some. The sample has 40,000 to 60,000 clones; the top ten hold approximately 0.98%. The sample was blood buffy coat. The receptors shown here come from a woman aged 18 to 75 with a cervical HPV16 infection that either progressed to CIN3+ or cleared (not recorded which).

CDR3 bases read: TGTGCCAGTAGTACAGGGGGTGAGACC. Protein: CASSTGGET. The full CDR3 is CASSTGGETQYF. This rearrangement joins TRBV19 to TRBJ2-5, with TRBD1 matching over 7 bases. The CDR3 end lies 3 residues beyond the end of the read and is filled in from the germline J gene. V was pared by 4 bases and J by 5 bases, with 1 base of the junction left unmatched. In germline, CDR1 is LNHDA, CDR2 SQIVND (reference sequence). The CDR3 sequence is 12 residues long. Full variable domain (rest looked up from reference TRBV19 and TRBJ2-5): DGGITQSPKYLFRKEGQNVTLSCEQNLNHDAMYWYRQDPGQGLRLIYYSQIVNDFQKGDIAEGYSVSREKKESFPLTVTSAQKNPTAFYLCASSTGGETQYFGPGTRLLVL.

Note on this clone: With the read ending 3 residues before the CDR3 end, the germline J gene is used to fill in that end. The chain carries TRBV19 and TRBJ1-1; D ambiguous. V was trimmed by 3 bases and J by 3 bases, leaving 11 bases between them. The CDR3 has 14 amino acids. Germline lookup yields CDR1 LNHDA and CDR2 SQIVND (reference sequence). The chain's CDR3 is CASSIGLMDTEAFF. The sequenced CDR3 bases are TGTGCCAGTAGTATTGGTCTAATGGACACTGAA.

Concerning this clone: With the read ending 3 residues before the CDR3 end, the germline J gene is used to fill in that end. The chain joins TRBV11-2 to TRBJ1-1, with D possibly TRBD1 on 6 matching bases. CDR3 length equals 13 residues. CDR1 and CDR2 (germline): SGHAT, FQNNGV. The CDR3 here is CASRYDRFLEAFF. Partial CDR3 DNA: TGTGCCAGCAGGTACGACAGGTTCCTGGAA.

Note on this clone: The sequenced fragment ends 3 residues before the CDR3 boundary, so the rest is inferred from the germline J gene. V gene TRBV7-3 combines with J gene TRBJ2-7; maybe TRBD1 (6 bases). The CDR3 extends over 15 amino acids. Germline CDR1 is SGHTA and CDR2 is FQGTGA. Trimming took 4 bases from V and 2 from J, leaving 15 bases between them. Incomplete CDR3 DNA: TGTGCCAGCAGCTCCTCCCCTGGACAGACCTACGAG. The encoded protein is CASSSSPGQTYE. The whole CDR3 protein reads CASSSSPGQTYEQYF.

Concerning this clone: The read gets to within 3 residues of the CDR3 end, and the germline J gene fills in the rest. The gene calls are TRBV7-8 and TRBJ2-3, with 10 bases lining up with TRBD2. Germline V gives CDR1 SGHVS, CDR2 FQNEAQ. The CDR3 has 14 residues. Germline trimming cut 2 bases from V and 6 bases from J; bases unmatched to any gene: 2. Partial CDR3 DNA: TGTGCCAGCAGCTTAAGCGGGGGGGTGGATACG. Encoded protein: CASSLSGGVDT. The CDR3 reads in full as CASSLSGGVDTQYF.

On this clone: The read ends 3 residues before the CDR3 terminus; that terminus is restored from the germline J gene. The chain uses TRBV5-1 and TRBJ1-5; a weak D match, TRBD1 (6 bases). This CDR3 has 15 residues. V was pared by 5 bases and J by 3 bases, with 15 bases between. CDR1 is SGHRS, CDR2 YFSETQ, per germline. CDR3 sequence: CASSLDGGTNQPQHF. CDR3 bases read: TGCGCCAGCAGTCTCGATGGGGGCACCAATCAGCCC. Based on the CDR3 plus reference TRBV5-1 and TRBJ1-5, the full variable domain is KAGVTQTPRYLIKTRGQQVTLSCSPISGHRSVSWYQQTPGQGLQFLFEYFSETQRNKGNFPGRFSGRQFSNSRSEMNVSTLELGDSALYLCASSLDGGTNQPQHFGDGTRLSIL.

Of note for this clone: The CDR3 end lies 3 residues beyond the end of the read and is filled in from the germline J gene. The chain combines TRBV5-4 with TRBJ2-7, with D perhaps being TRBD1 or TRBD2 (6 bases each). CDR3 size: 14 residues. V lost 4 bases to trimming and J lost 3 bases, with 14 bases between them. Germline CDR1 reads SGHNT; CDR2 reads YYREEE (reference sequence). Incomplete CDR3 DNA: TGTGCCAGCAGCGCGGGAACAGGGTTCTACGAG. Translation gives CASSAGTGFYE. The CDR3 in full is CASSAGTGFYEQYF.

On this clone itself: The DNA ends 3 residues before the CDR3 does, and the rest of the CDR3 is filled in from the germline J gene. The J gene is TRBJ2-7, the V gene TRBV20-1, with unresolved D. The CDR3 spans 12 residues. Germline CDR1 reads DFQATT; CDR2 reads SNEGSKA (reference sequence). With 2 bases removed from V and 3 bases from J, the gap between germline ends came to 8 bases. CDR3 DNA, as far as it was read: TGCAGTGCTAGATGGGCCGACTACGAG. Translating gives CSARWADYE. The CDR3 as a whole reads CSARWADYEQYF.

Turning to this clone: With the read ending 3 residues before the CDR3 end, the germline J gene is used to fill in that end. The gene calls are TRBV5-4 and TRBJ2-3, with 7 bases identical to TRBD2. The CDR3 runs 14 residues. Germline-derived CDR1 and CDR2 are SGHNT and YYREEE (reference sequence). The CDR3 sequence is CASSSATGGETQYF. The CDR3 DNA, read in part, is TGTGCCAGCAGCTCTGCGACGGGGGGAGAGACG. Full variable domain (missing parts from reference TRBV5-4 and TRBJ2-3): ETGVTQSPTHLIKTRGQQVTLRCSSQSGHNTVSWYQQALGQGPQFIFQYYREEENGRGNFPPRFSGLQFPNYSSELNVNALELDDSALYLCASSSATGGETQYFGPGTRLTVL.

A remark on this clone: The read ends 3 residues shy of where the CDR3 ends; the end is completed using the germline J gene. The chain employs TRBV18 and TRBJ1-2; 7 nucleotides match TRBD1. There are 16 residues in the CDR3. Germline V gene lookup returns CDR1 KGHSH and CDR2 LQKENI. The CDR3 DNA, read in part, is TGTGCCAGCTCGTTTATGGAGGGGGCGACAGCAGATACC. Translated, it gives CASSFMEGATADT. The entire CDR3 protein reads CASSFMEGATADTYTF.

Points on this clone: The DNA ends 3 residues before the CDR3 does, and the rest of the CDR3 is filled in from the germline J gene. The V and J genes are TRBV5-4 and TRBJ2-7, with 7 bases matching TRBD2. This CDR3 has 15 amino acids. V lost 5 bases, J lost 2 bases, and 10 bases stayed unmatched. The germline CDR1 and CDR2 sequences are SGHNT and YYREEE (reference sequence). The CDR3 reads CASSPPPGGPYEQYF. The covered CDR3 bases are TGTGCCAGCAGTCCACCTCCGGGGGGTCCCTACGAG.

On this clone itself: The DNA ends 3 residues before the CDR3 does, and the rest of the CDR3 is filled in from the germline J gene. This chain links TRBV18 with TRBJ1-2; D is ambiguous. The CDR3 contains 14 residues. The germline CDR1 and CDR2 sequences are KGHSH and LQKENI. CDR3 DNA (partial): TGTGCCAGCTCACCACCGTTAGTCCCCAAAGGC. Amino acid sequence: CASSPPLVPKG. The complete CDR3 reads CASSPPLVPKGYTF. The variable domain in full, with the rest retrieved from reference TRBV18 and TRBJ1-2, is NAGVMQNPRHLVRRRGQEARLRCSPMKGHSHVYWYRQLPEEGLKFMVYLQKENIIDESGMPKERFSAEFPKEGPSILRIQQVVRGDSAAYFCASSPPLVPKGYTFGSGTRLTVV.

The CDR3 spells CASSQESGGALETQYF. The sequenced CDR3 bases are TGCGCCAGCAGCCAAGAGAGCGGGGGGGCTTTGGAGACC. The V gene is TRBV4-1, the J gene TRBJ2-5; 10 bases agree with TRBD2. The read ends 3 residues early relative to the CDR3; the germline J gene fills the gap. The length of the CDR3 is 16 residues. Germline lookup yields CDR1 MGHRA and CDR2 YSYEKL. The ends lost 0 bases at V and 5 bases at J; junction bases unmatched: 6.

A word on this clone: The sequence runs out 3 residues before the end of the CDR3; the remainder is reconstructed from the germline J gene. Other DNA sequences from this sample encode an identical CDR3 as well. The chain is built from TRBV7-9 and TRBJ1-2, with D maybe TRBD1 (5 bases). Germline V gives CDR1 SEHNR, CDR2 FQNEAQ (reference sequence). V lost 1 base and J lost 4, with 7 bases in between. The CDR3 covers 13 residues. The CDR3 bases that were read are TGTGCCAGCAGCTTAGAAGGGGTCTATGGC. It codes for CASSLEGVYG. The whole CDR3 region reads CASSLEGVYGYTF. Based on the CDR3 plus reference TRBV7-9 and TRBJ1-2, the full variable domain is DTGVSQNPRHKITKRGQNVTFRCDPISEHNRLYWYRQTLGQGPEFLTYFQNEAQLEKSRLLSDRFSAERPKGSFSTLEIQRTEQGDSAMYLCASSLEGVYGYTFGSGTRLTVV.